Listed below are T cell receptor beta chains from one sample, sequenced in a study of blood T cells in healthy people across ages. TCRdb re-analysed the 5' RACE reads in MiXCR, keeping a single row per CDR3 protein. The repertoire includes about 730,000 distinct CDR3 sequences, around 46% of them detected once, and about 20% sits in the top ten. The sequenced material came from blood. The receptors were sampled from an older woman in good health. Each CDR3 is given with its conserved first and last residue. D genes are given only for firm matches. The size field is filled for only some rows; it gives once, few, many or a size class.

v_call	j_call	clone_size	d_call	cdr3_aa	cdr3_nt
TRBV6-2/TRBV6-3	TRBJ2-7	NA	NA	CATEQGPEQYF	TGTGCCACCGAACAGGGTCCCGAGCAGTACTTC
TRBV5-1	TRBJ2-7	NA	TRBD1	CASSLTATGGYNEQYF	TGCGCCAGCAGCTTGACGGCAACAGGGGGTTACAATGAGCAGTACTTC
TRBV20-1	TRBJ1-6	once	NA	CSARVGQGISPLHF	TGCAGTGCTAGAGTGGGGCAGGGGATTTCACCCCTCCACTTT
TRBV24-1	TRBJ2-3	few	TRBD2	CATGPLAGTDTQYF	TGTGCCACCGGACCCCTAGCGGGAACCGATACGCAGTATTTT
TRBV10-3	TRBJ2-3	few	TRBD2	CATGTSYSTDTQYF	TGTGCCACCGGGACTAGCTATTCCACAGATACGCAGTATTTT
TRBV28	TRBJ1-2	few	TRBD1	CASRKDRVGYTF	TGTGCCAGTCGTAAAGACAGGGTCGGCTACACCTTC
TRBV29-1	TRBJ2-7	many	NA	CSVAGGLSYEQYF	TGCAGCGTTGCGGGGGGCCTCTCCTACGAGCAGTACTTC
TRBV12-3/TRBV12-4	TRBJ2-1	many	TRBD2	CASSRTSGMTNEQFF	TGTGCCAGCAGTCGGACTAGCGGGATGACGAATGAGCAGTTCTTC
TRBV2	TRBJ2-5	NA	TRBD1	CASSGQGIRETQYF	TGTGCCAGCAGCGGACAGGGGATTCGAGAGACCCAGTACTTC
TRBV6-6	TRBJ2-7	many	TRBD2	CAAGGGDSYEQYF	TGTGCCGCCGGCGGGGGGGACTCCTACGAGCAGTACTTC
TRBV7-6	TRBJ2-7	many	TRBD1	CASSPLRTGAREQYF	TGTGCCAGCAGCCCGCTACGGACAGGGGCGAGGGAGCAGTACTTC
TRBV20-1	TRBJ2-7	few	NA	CSAEDSDTYEQYF	TGCAGTGCCGAGGACAGCGACACCTACGAGCAGTACTTC
TRBV13	TRBJ2-7	NA	TRBD2	CASSSGLAGEIGEQYF	TGTGCCAGCAGCTCGGGACTAGCGGGAGAAATTGGCGAGCAGTACTTC
TRBV11-2	TRBJ1-4	NA	NA	CASSLEGVSEKLFF	TGTGCCAGCAGCTTAGAAGGGGTCTCCGAAAAACTGTTTTTT
TRBV4-2	TRBJ2-5	few	NA	CASSQSIGGRETQYF	TGTGCCAGCAGCCAATCTATCGGGGGGCGAGAGACCCAGTACTTC
TRBV9	TRBJ2-3	NA	TRBD2	CASSATLAGEDTQYF	TGTGCCAGCAGCGCAACTCTAGCGGGTGAAGATACGCAGTATTTT
TRBV3-1	TRBJ1-2	NA	NA	CASSQDHTGLYGYTF	TGTGCCAGCAGCCAAGATCATACAGGGCTCTATGGCTACACCTTC
TRBV3-1	TRBJ2-3	NA	TRBD2	CASSQSLGLEGTDTQYF	TGTGCCAGCAGCCAATCCCTAGGACTAGAGGGGACAGATACGCAGTATTTT
TRBV29-1	TRBJ2-3	few	TRBD1	CSVVDRGPTDTQYF	TGCAGCGTGGTAGACAGGGGGCCTACAGATACGCAGTATTTT
TRBV6-1	TRBJ1-4	NA	NA	CASSVRTDPKLNEKLFF	TGTGCCAGCAGTGTTAGGACGGACCCGAAGCTTAATGAAAAACTGTTTTTT
TRBV3-1	TRBJ2-7	NA	NA	CASRTGAEQYF	TGTGCCAGCAGAACCGGGGCCGAGCAGTACTTC
TRBV12-3/TRBV12-4	TRBJ2-3	NA	NA	CASSSPGHHSTDTQYF	TGTGCCAGCAGTTCCCCGGGACACCATAGCACAGATACGCAGTATTTT
TRBV7-6	TRBJ1-6	NA	NA	CASSNRVGNSPLHF	TGTGCCAGCAGCAACAGGGTTGGTAATTCACCCCTCCACTTT
TRBV12-3/TRBV12-4	TRBJ2-3	NA	TRBD2	CASSKTSGMGPDTQYF	TGTGCCAGCAGTAAAACTAGCGGAATGGGGCCAGATACGCAGTATTTT
TRBV29-1	TRBJ2-6	NA	NA	CSATTETGSGANVLTF	TGCAGCGCCACTACAGAGACTGGCTCTGGGGCCAACGTCCTGACTTTC
TRBV20-1	TRBJ1-4	few	TRBD1	CSATQGAYEKLFF	TGCAGTGCTACACAGGGGGCGTATGAAAAACTGTTTTTT
TRBV7-3	TRBJ2-3	NA	TRBD2	CASSLGLAGGPGAQYF	TGTGCCAGCAGCTTAGGGCTAGCGGGGGGGCCTGGTGCGCAGTATTTT
TRBV6-2/TRBV6-3	TRBJ2-1	NA	NA	CASSYSGVFDNEQFF	TGTGCCAGCAGTTACTCGGGGGTTTTTGACAATGAGCAGTTCTTC
TRBV20-1	TRBJ2-3	NA	TRBD2	CSARDPGTSGDTQYF	TGCAGTGCTAGAGACCCCGGGACTAGCGGAGATACGCAGTATTTT
TRBV15	TRBJ1-2	many	NA	CATSFQGNYGYTF	TGTGCCACCAGCTTTCAGGGGAACTATGGCTACACCTTC
TRBV7-3	TRBJ2-3	few	TRBD1	CASSRSGQVTDTQYF	TGTGCCAGCAGCCGATCGGGACAGGTCACAGATACGCAGTATTTT
TRBV12-3/TRBV12-4	TRBJ2-3	many	NA	CASSLQASTDTQYF	TGTGCCAGCAGTTTACAAGCGAGCACAGATACGCAGTATTTT
TRBV18	TRBJ1-4	NA	NA	CASSPLQGTNEKLFF	TGTGCCAGCTCACCACTTCAGGGTACTAATGAAAAACTGTTTTTT
TRBV20-1	TRBJ2-5	few	TRBD2	CSARLTSGGGGETQYF	TGCAGTGCTAGACTTACTAGCGGAGGGGGGGGAGAGACCCAGTACTTC
TRBV12-3/TRBV12-4	TRBJ1-2	few	NA	CASSLAVYGYTF	TGTGCCAGCAGTTTAGCCGTCTATGGCTACACCTTC
TRBV10-3	TRBJ2-2	NA	TRBD2	CAISALAGETGELFF	TGTGCCATCAGTGCACTAGCGGGAGAGACCGGGGAGCTGTTTTTT
TRBV18	TRBJ1-1	NA	NA	CASSPGGRANTEAFF	TGTGCCAGCTCACCGGGGGGGAGGGCGAACACTGAAGCTTTCTTT
TRBV29-1	TRBJ2-1	many	TRBD2	CSVPFTSGSSYNEQFF	TGCAGCGTGCCCTTTACTAGCGGGAGCTCCTACAATGAGCAGTTCTTC
TRBV9	TRBJ2-5	many	TRBD2	CASSPRAGLQTQYF	TGTGCCAGCAGCCCCCGAGCGGGGTTGCAGACCCAGTACTTC
TRBV18	TRBJ2-1	NA	TRBD2	CASSPSLAGVHEQFF	TGTGCCAGCTCTCCAAGTCTAGCGGGGGTTCATGAGCAGTTCTTC
TRBV27	TRBJ2-7	NA	TRBD1	CASREDGTGRYEQYF	TGTGCCAGCAGAGAAGATGGGACAGGGCGTTACGAGCAGTACTTC
TRBV28	TRBJ2-7	NA	NA	CATLKIAQYF	TGTGCCACCCTTAAAATAGCGCAGTACTTC